This record concerns one T cell receptor beta chain sequence. The antigen remains unidentified. CDR1 MNHEY and CDR2 SVGEGT come from the germline V gene. Trimming removed 1 base from V and 4 bases from J, with 10 bases in between. CDR3 size: 14 residues. As for treatment: around 19 received Ad26.COV2.S at low or high dose, single or two shots; about 5 received placebo; per-sample allocation not given. Sampling took place 63 days after the first vaccine or placebo injection. Wuhan-strain spike was delivered by a replication-incompetent Ad26 vector. Measured with immunoSEQ multiplex PCR; TCRdb has only the in-frame clones, and not every one. The repertoire holds around 300,000 clones, with roughly 90% as singletons. The sample originates from a study of Ad26.COV2.S vaccination and SARS-CoV-2 variants. About the research overall: Recipients of Ad26.COV2.S got it intramuscularly, once or twice 56 days apart. Study-wide points: Measurement of non-spike TCR breadth gave similar results in vaccine and placebo recipients.

Sequences were derived from peripheral blood, sampled in a trial of Ad26.COV2.S vaccine versus placebo. The clonotype was recovered from a person between 18 and 60 years old who received the Ad26.COV2.S COVID-19 vaccine or a placebo. The rearrangement links TRBV6-2 or TRBV6-3 to TRBJ2-5; D gene uncertain. The chain's CDR3 is CASSYYSGGETQYF. CDR3 coding DNA: TGTGCCAGCAGTTACTACTCCGGTGGAGAGACCCAGTACTTC.